The 14 T cell receptor beta chains listed next were all sequenced from one sample in a study of cytomegalovirus exposure and HLA in healthy donors. The method was immunoSEQ multiplex PCR; TCRdb's version includes in-frame clones alone and lacks a portion of them. The table has a few hundred thousand clones, 86% seen once. The specimen sequenced was PBMCs. The origin of the receptors is a woman aged 18-29 years in good health and CMV-seronegative.

The CDR3: CARSNPGSNGYTF. The CDR3, as DNA: TGTGCCCGTTCCAATCCCGGGTCAAACGGCTACACCTTC. The V gene is TRBV10-3, the J gene TRBJ1-2, with D unresolved. The CDR3 spans 13 residues. Germline values: CDR1 ENHRY, CDR2 SYGVKD. Trimming pared 11 bases from V and 8 bases from J, leaving 21 bases between.

The chain employs TRBV5-4 and TRBJ2-3; TRBD2 is a possible D gene (6 bases). Trimming removed 2 bases from V and 5 bases from J, with 9 bases in between. Germline V gene sequence: CDR1 SGHNT, CDR2 YYREEE (reference sequence). This CDR3 is 13 amino acids long. The CDR3 nucleotides are TGTGCCAGCAGCTTTGGGGGGAGAGATACGCAGTATTTT. It codes for CASSFGGRDTQYF.

This chain uses TRBV19 with TRBJ2-1, with D perhaps matching TRBD1 (6 bases). CDR1 LNHDA and CDR2 SQIVND come from the germline V gene (reference sequence). The V end lost 10 bases, the J end lost 2 bases, and 15 bases lay between the germline ends. The CDR3 is 14 amino acids. The CDR3 DNA reads as TGTGCCATTGGTCAAGGGGGAACCTACAATGAGCAGTTCTTC. This codes for CAIGQGGTYNEQFF.

V usage is TRBV18 and J usage is TRBJ2-1, with a possible D match to TRBD2 (6 bases). The V end was cut by 2 bases, the J end by 8 bases, with 16 bases between. Germline values: CDR1 KGHSH, CDR2 LQKENI. This CDR3 has 15 amino acids. The CDR3 reads CASSPERERWDEQFF. In DNA form, the CDR3 reads TGTGCCAGCTCACCAGAACGGGAGAGGTGGGATGAGCAGTTCTTC.

This clone was seen a single time. The chain employs TRBV7-3 and TRBJ1-4; possibly TRBD1 for D (5 bases). Trimming left V 8 bases short and J 10 bases short, with 11 bases between. The CDR3 has 11 residues. CDR1 and CDR2 (germline): SGHTA, FQGTGA. In DNA, the CDR3 is TGTGCCAGCTCCGACGGGGGAAAACTGTTTTTT. This codes for CASSDGGKLFF.

The chain uses TRBV19 and TRBJ2-3; tentatively, D is TRBD2 (6 bases). The CDR3 is 14 amino acids. The V gene lost 1 base and the J gene lost 5 bases, with 10 bases spanning the gap. Germline V gene lookup returns CDR1 LNHDA and CDR2 SQIVND (reference sequence). CDR3 nucleotide sequence: TGTGCCAGTAGTATAGCCAGGCGGGGAGATACGCAGTATTTT. As protein: CASSIARRGDTQYF.

The chain carries TRBV5-6 and TRBJ1-1; tentative D call: TRBD1 (6 bases). Germline lookup yields CDR1 SGHDT and CDR2 YYEEEE. Trimming took off 4 bases at V and 2 bases at J, with 15 bases between the two ends. The CDR3 has 15 amino acids. CDR3 coding DNA: TGTGCCAGCAGCCCGGACCGGGACATTAACACTGAAGCTTTCTTT. Protein sequence: CASSPDRDINTEAFF. Looking up the rest from reference TRBV5-6 and TRBJ1-1 gives the full variable domain: DAGVTQSPTHLIKTRGQQVTLRCSPKSGHDTVSWYQQALGQGPQFIFQYYEEEERQRGNFPDRFSGHQFPNYSSELNVNALLLGDSALYLCASSPDRDINTEAFFGQGTRLTVV.

The rearrangement joins TRBV19 to TRBJ1-5; TRBD1 aligns across 7 bases. The CDR3 covers 13 residues. The V and J ends lost 9 bases and 2 bases, in that order; junction bases with no gene match: 4. Germline V lookup: CDR1 LNHDA, CDR2 SQIVND (reference sequence). The CDR3 protein is CASLDRGNQPQHF. CDR3 bases: TGTGCCAGCCTTGACAGGGGCAATCAGCCCCAGCATTTT.

This clone was observed a single time. The J gene is TRBJ2-1, the V gene TRBV29-1, with D possibly TRBD2 on 6 matching bases. V dropped 2 bases and J dropped 8 bases, with 16 bases sitting between them. This CDR3 has 14 amino acids. Per germline, CDR1 SQVTM and CDR2 ANQGSEA. The CDR3 nucleotides are TGCAGCGTTGAACTCCGACTAGTCATGGATGAGCAGTTCTTC. Translating it yields CSVELRLVMDEQFF.

The chain carries TRBV28 and TRBJ2-1; 14 positions match TRBD2. With 2 bases clipped from V and 2 bases from J, the junction kept 14 bases outside the gene matches. This CDR3 has 21 residues. CDR1 and CDR2 from the germline V gene are MDHEN and SYDVKM. The CDR3 DNA is TGTGCCAGCAGTTTACCGTCTGGACTAGCGGGAGGCCTGATCACCTACAATGAGCAGTTCTTC. Its protein is CASSLPSGLAGGLITYNEQFF.

This CDR3 reads CASSLAGGYNEQFF. CDR3 nucleotide sequence: TGTGCCAGCAGCTTAGCGGGAGGTTACAATGAGCAGTTCTTC. This rearrangement joins TRBV7-3 to TRBJ2-1, with TRBD2 identical over 8 bases. CDR3 length equals 14 residues. Germline V lookup: CDR1 SGHTA, CDR2 FQGTGA. V was pared by 2 bases and J by 4 bases, with 1 base of the junction left unmatched.

The chain uses TRBV29-1 and TRBJ2-1, with D possibly being TRBD2 (5 bases). Germline CDR1 reads SQVTM; CDR2 reads ANQGSEA. V gave up 4 bases and J gave up 0 bases, with 13 bases separating them. CDR3 length equals 15 residues. CDR3 nucleotides: TGCAGCGTTGTAGGAGGTCTACTCTCCTACAATGAGCAGTTCTTC. Translation gives CSVVGGLLSYNEQFF.

The table lists this clone with a few counts. The chain recombines TRBV27 with TRBJ2-7, with D possibly matching TRBD1 (5 bases). Deletions cut 3 bases from V and 5 bases from J, with 11 bases between. Germline CDR1 reads MNHEY; CDR2 reads SMNVEV (reference sequence). There are 13 residues in the CDR3. In DNA form, the CDR3 reads TGTGCCAGCAGTTTTTGGGGCTCTAACGAGCAGTACTTC. Its protein is CASSFWGSNEQYF.

The chain joins TRBV7-2 to TRBJ2-7, with 8 bases that match TRBD2. The CDR3 spans 13 residues. The V and J ends lost 6 bases and 4 bases, in that order; junction bases with no gene match: 5. From germline, CDR1 is SGHTA and CDR2 FQGNSA. The CDR3 DNA reads TGTGCCAGCAGTCGGCGGGAGGTGTACGAGCAGTACTTC. This codes for CASSRREVYEQYF.